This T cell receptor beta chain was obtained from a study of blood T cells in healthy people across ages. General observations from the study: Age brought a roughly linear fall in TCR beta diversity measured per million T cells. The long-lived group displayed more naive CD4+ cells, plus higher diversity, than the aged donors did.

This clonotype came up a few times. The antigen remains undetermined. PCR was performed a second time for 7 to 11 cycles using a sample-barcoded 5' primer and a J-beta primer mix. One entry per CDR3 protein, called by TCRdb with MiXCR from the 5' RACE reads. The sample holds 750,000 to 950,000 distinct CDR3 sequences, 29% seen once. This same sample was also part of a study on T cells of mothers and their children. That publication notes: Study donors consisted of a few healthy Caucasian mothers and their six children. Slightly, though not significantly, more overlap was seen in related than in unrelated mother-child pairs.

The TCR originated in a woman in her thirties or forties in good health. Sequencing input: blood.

CDR3 loop: CASSLNQRGEPEQFF. CDR3 nucleotide sequence: TGTGCCAGCAGTTTAAATCAGCGGGGGGAACCTGAGCAGTTCTTC. The chain employs TRBV27 and TRBJ2-1, with TRBD2 identical over 9 bases. This CDR3 comprises 15 residues. Trimming removed 2 bases from V and 9 bases from J; junction bases left unmatched: 8. Germline V gene sequence: CDR1 MNHEY, CDR2 SMNVEV (reference sequence).